This T cell receptor (beta chain) originates from a study of long-term antiretroviral therapy in people with HIV. The V gene's germline CDR1 is SGHDN and CDR2 FVKESK. V was cut by 3 bases and J by 3 bases, with 14 bases left in between. The CDR3 is 16 amino acids. The study drew at least one pre-ART and at least two post-ART PBMC samples from every donor. The immunoSEQ assay was v3.0, run at survey level. Produced via immunoSEQ multiplex PCR; TCRdb's table is partial and in-frame only. The sample has about 17,000 clones, around nine tenths seen once; the top ten hold 10% to 15%. The chain has TRBV14 and TRBJ2-2, with D tentatively TRBD2 (6 bases). The material was unsorted PBMCs, obtained 6.9 years after starting antiretroviral therapy. This receptor was identified in a man aged 50-60 years with HIV. The chain's CDR3 is CASSQVHAGYTGELFF. The CDR3 coding sequence is TGTGCCAGCAGCCAGGTCCACGCGGGGTACACCGGGGAGCTGTTTTTT.